The T cell receptor beta chain under discussion was sequenced for a study of persistence of HIV-infected CD4 T cells. Trimming stripped 0 bases from V and 0 bases from J, with 15 bases between. Germline CDR1 reads SGHVS; CDR2 reads FQNEAQ. This CDR3 is 19 amino acids long. The immunoSEQ assay was version 4, run in survey mode. The data were produced by immunoSEQ multiplex PCR, yet TCRdb's version contains in-frame clones alone and is incomplete. The table includes over 15,000 clones, 60% to 80% detected once. An overlapping HIV-1 Gag peptide pool stimulated these cells at about 1 ug/peptide/mL. Responding CD4+ T cells were sorted by upregulation of both CD40 ligand and CD69. PBMCs were depleted of CD8+ T cells before stimulation. This clone showed up just a few times. Its antigen is as yet unknown. General study results and limits: TCRbeta richness was lower in CMV- and Gag-responding cells than in anti-CD3/anti-CD28-responding cells.

The chain uses TRBV7-8 and TRBJ1-6; D unclear. The receptor was derived from an adult woman with HIV who was CMV-seropositive. The sample was CD4+ T cells sorted from PBMCs after roughly 18-hour stimulation, taken from a patient who received antiretroviral therapy. The CDR3 spells CASSLAGPRGDSYNSPLHF. CDR3 bases: TGTGCCAGCAGCTTAGCGGGTCCCCGCGGGGACTCCTATAATTCACCCCTCCACTTT.